What follows is one T cell receptor beta chain and its context. This sample was included in a study of blood T cell repertoires in COVID-19. Study-level information: Acute and convalescent COVID-19 samples came from the United States, Italy and Spain.

Participants were aged roughly 18 to 90 years, lived in some 23 US areas, and enrolled virtually. Among Cohort 3 donors, those recovered had two negative PCRs, clearance, or symptom resolution. Original processing notes: Amplification from reference gene primers served as the basis for estimated nucleated cell counts. Measured with immunoSEQ multiplex PCR; TCRdb has only the in-frame clones, and not every one. V and J calls and clone size are copied from that table; D and trimming were computed from the DNA. This sample yields a few hundred thousand clones, of which approximately 86% are seen a single time; 1.5% to 2% belongs to the top ten. CDR1 is MDHEN, CDR2 SYDVKM, per germline. The CDR3 has 16 amino acids. Trimming cost V 4 bases and J 2 bases; bases outside gene matches: 8.

The sequence was obtained from a woman aged 50 to 65 who had recovered from COVID-19. Sequencing was performed on PBMCs or T cells enriched from blood (not recorded which). The chain links TRBV28 to TRBJ1-5; 7 positions match TRBD1. The CDR3 DNA is TGTGCCAGCAGTTCGGCCTACAGGGGACGCAATCAGCCCCAGCATTTT. It specifies CASSSAYRGRNQPQHF.